Below are 15 T cell receptor beta chains sequenced from a single sample in a study of T cells in women clearing cervical HPV infection. Data came from immunoSEQ multiplex PCR; TCRdb stores just in-frame clones and leaves some out. Recorded for this sample: tens of thousands of clones. The specimen was blood buffy coat. The receptors were sampled from a woman between 18 and 75 years old with a cervical HPV16 infection that either progressed to CIN3+ or cleared (not recorded which).

As for this clone: The CDR3 end falls 3 residues outside the read, so it is completed with the germline J gene. The chain has TRBV30 and TRBJ1-5, with 10 nucleotides matching TRBD1. Germline V gene data show CDR1 as GTSNPN and CDR2 as SVGIG (reference sequence). The CDR3 runs 16 residues. J gave up 4 bases and V 3 bases, and 9 bases lay outside the gene matches. The CDR3 sequence: CAWSGPGTGENQPQHF. CDR3 DNA (partial): TGTGCCTGGAGCGGACCCGGGACAGGGGAAAATCAGCCC.

Comments on this clone: The CDR3 extends 3 residues past the end of the read, so its final part is completed from the germline J gene. This chain uses TRBV24-1 with TRBJ1-5, with 7 bases aligning to TRBD1. CDR3 size: 16 residues. Unmatched junction bases numbered 9, after V lost 2 bases and J lost 6 bases. Germline V gene data show CDR1 as KGHDR and CDR2 as SFDVKD. The part of the CDR3 DNA that was read is TGTGCCACCAGTGATTCTTCAGGGGGTTTTGGTCAGCCC. It encodes CATSDSSGGFGQP. The whole CDR3 sequence is CATSDSSGGFGQPQHF.

On this clone itself: The read gets to within 3 residues of the CDR3 end, and the germline J gene fills in the rest. The V and J genes are TRBV7-3 and TRBJ2-2, with TRBD1 matching 7 bases. The CDR3 extends over 16 amino acids. Germline lookup yields CDR1 SGHTA and CDR2 FQGTGA. The CDR3: CASSPPRDSGNEKLFF. The CDR3 bases that were read are TGTGCCAGCAGCCCCCCCCGGGACAGTGGTAATGAAAAG.

As concerns this clone: Coverage ceases 3 residues before the CDR3 finishes, and the germline J gene fills in the end. The chain employs TRBV5-1 and TRBJ2-4; 11 positions match TRBD2. Germline V gives CDR1 SGHRS, CDR2 YFSETQ. The CDR3 is 17 residues long. CDR3 DNA (partial): TGCGCCAGCAGCTTGGGTAGCGGGGGGGCCAGGCAAGAGACT. Protein sequence: CASSLGSGGARQET. Given in full, the CDR3 is CASSLGSGGARQETQYF.

As concerns this clone: From the germline J gene comes the end of the CDR3, since the read stops 3 residues before it. The chain links TRBV23-1 to TRBJ2-1; D might be TRBD2 (6 bases). TRBV23-1 is identified as an open reading frame with a role that is uncertain. There are 15 residues in the CDR3. V was trimmed by 2 bases and J by 9 bases, leaving 17 bases between them. The CDR3: CASSQATSLAIEQFF. The CDR3 DNA, read in part, is TGCGCCAGCAGTCAAGCGACTAGTCTGGCTATTGAG.

Details on this clone: The CDR3 end is not reached by the read, which stops 3 residues before it; the germline J gene fills it in. This chain joins TRBV5-1 and TRBJ2-6, with 9 bases that match TRBD1. Germline lookup yields CDR1 SGHRS and CDR2 YFSETQ. The length of the CDR3 is 18 residues. V dropped 3 bases and J dropped 1; count of bases not matched to a gene: 8. Partial CDR3 DNA: TGCGCCAGCAGCTCTACGGGACAGGGTGTTTCTGGGGCCAACGTC. Translation: CASSSTGQGVSGANV. The full CDR3 reads CASSSTGQGVSGANVLTF.

About this clone itself: The read finishes 3 residues shy of the CDR3 end, and the germline J gene is used to complete it. The chain combines TRBV19 with TRBJ2-3; 10 nucleotides match TRBD2. V dropped 3 bases and J dropped 4; count of bases not matched to a gene: 7. The V gene's germline CDR1 is LNHDA and CDR2 SQIVND (reference sequence). This CDR3 contains 16 residues. The CDR3: CASSISAGGFADTQYF. The part of the CDR3 DNA that was read is TGTGCCAGTAGTATCTCAGCGGGAGGGTTCGCAGATACG.

As regards this clone: Read coverage stops 3 residues before the CDR3 terminus; the germline J gene supplies the remainder. The genes are TRBV7-9 and TRBJ2-6; D is unresolved. The germline V gene encodes CDR1 SEHNR and CDR2 FQNEAQ (reference sequence). V dropped 4 bases and J dropped 0 bases, with 4 bases sitting between them. The CDR3 runs to 14 residues. The CDR3 protein is CASSSHSGANVLTF. The sequenced CDR3 bases are TGTGCCAGCAGCTCCCACTCTGGGGCCAACGTC.

Turning to this clone: The read terminates 3 residues ahead of where the CDR3 ends, so the germline J gene completes it. The gene calls are TRBV9 and TRBJ2-7; 9 positions agree with TRBD2. The CDR3 loop spans 15 amino acids. CDR1 is SGDLS and CDR2 is YYNGEE in the germline V gene. With 2 bases clipped from V and 3 bases from J, the junction kept 6 bases outside the gene matches. The sequenced CDR3 bases are TGTGCCAGCAGCGTCTCTCCTAGCGGGATCTACGAG. It yields the protein CASSVSPSGIYE. The entire CDR3 reads CASSVSPSGIYEQYF.

Remarks on this clone: The read terminates 3 residues ahead of where the CDR3 ends, so the germline J gene completes it. This chain uses TRBV20-1 with TRBJ2-7; 7 nucleotides agree with TRBD2. V dropped 4 bases and J dropped 4; count of bases not matched to a gene: 13. This CDR3 spans 15 amino acids. CDR1 DFQATT and CDR2 SNEGSKA come from the germline V gene (reference sequence). The CDR3: CSATPPVAGAYEQYF. CDR3 bases read: TGCAGTGCTACCCCCCCGGTGGCGGGAGCTTACGAG.

To note about this clone: From the germline J gene comes the end of the CDR3, since the read stops 3 residues before it. The chain joins TRBV6-1 to TRBJ1-2, with 9 bases matching TRBD1. This CDR3 has 13 amino acids. Germline lookup yields CDR1 MNHNS and CDR2 SASEGT. CDR3 protein: CASSAGTGYGYTF. Incomplete CDR3 DNA: TGTGCCAGCAGTGCCGGGACAGGGTACGGC.

The chain's CDR3 is CASSGQGETQYF. The CDR3 bases that were read are TGCGCCAGCTCAGGGCAGGGAGAGACG. This chain links TRBV5-1 with TRBJ2-3; D possibly uses TRBD1 or TRBD2 (5 bases each). The read ends 3 residues early relative to the CDR3; the germline J gene fills the gap. CDR3 length equals 12 residues. The germline V gene has CDR1 SGHRS and CDR2 YFSETQ.

For this clone: The read stops 3 residues short of the end of the CDR3; the missing end is completed from the germline J gene. The genes are TRBV9 and TRBJ1-4; D is ambiguous. Trimming left V 3 bases short and J 7 bases short, with 19 bases between. This CDR3 spans 16 amino acids. Per the germline V gene, CDR1 is SGDLS and CDR2 is YYNGEE. This chain's CDR3 is CASSAPTGLRSEKLFF. The covered CDR3 bases are TGTGCCAGCAGCGCGCCGACTGGCTTAAGGAGTGAAAAA.

Of note for this clone: The junction and the germline gene differ at one end; a read error may be behind it. The read is 3 residues too short to cover the CDR3 end, so that end is filled in from the germline J gene. Other DNA sequences from this sample encode an identical CDR3 as well. J is TRBJ1-3 and V is TRBV6-2 or TRBV6-3, with D hard to call. The CDR3 contains 15 residues. Germline CDR1 and CDR2: MNHEY and SVGEGT. This CDR3 is CASRLTLFSGNTIYF. The CDR3 DNA, read in part, is TGTGCCAGCCGACTTACACTATTCTCTGGAAACACG.

As to this clone: The CDR3 is cut off 3 residues early in the read; its end comes from the germline J gene. J is TRBJ1-5 and V is TRBV2; the match to TRBD1 covers 10 bases. Germline CDR1 and CDR2: SNHLY and FYNNEI. The CDR3 has 14 residues. V lost 6 bases to trimming and J lost 7 bases; unmatched junction nucleotides: 6. The DNA read from the CDR3 is TGTGCCAGCAGGTCGGACAGGGGGAGGCAGCCC. This translates into CASRSDRGRQP. The full CDR3 protein is CASRSDRGRQPQHF. The complete variable domain, with remaining parts taken from reference TRBV2 and TRBJ1-5, reads EPEVTQTPSHQVTQMGQEVILRCVPISNHLYFYWYRQILGQKVEFLVSFYNNEISEKSEIFDDQFSVERPDGSNFTLKIRSTKLEDSAMYFCASRSDRGRQPQHFGDGTRLSIL.